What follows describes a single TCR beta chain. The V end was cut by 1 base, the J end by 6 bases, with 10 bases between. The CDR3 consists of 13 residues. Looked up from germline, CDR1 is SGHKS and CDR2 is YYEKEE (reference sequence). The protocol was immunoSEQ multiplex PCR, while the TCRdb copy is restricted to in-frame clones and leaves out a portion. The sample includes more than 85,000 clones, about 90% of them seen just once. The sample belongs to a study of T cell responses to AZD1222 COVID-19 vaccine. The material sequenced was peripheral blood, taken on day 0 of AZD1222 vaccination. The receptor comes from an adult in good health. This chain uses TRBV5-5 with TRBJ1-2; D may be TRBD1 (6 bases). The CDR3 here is CASSLTGRDGYTF. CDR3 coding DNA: TGTGCCAGCAGCTTGACAGGGAGGGATGGCTACACCTTC.